A single sample is the source of the 7 T cell receptor beta chains below, sequenced in a study of radiotherapy plus CTLA-4 blockade in lung cancer. Some clones are missing from TCRdb's copy, which holds only in-frame ones; the method was immunoSEQ multiplex PCR. The repertoire holds tens of thousands of clones, around 87% seen once, with around 0.87% in the top ten. Sequences were derived from peripheral blood, sampled from a patient treated with radiotherapy plus ipilimumab. These TCRs come from a human donor with non-small cell lung cancer who had stable disease on radiotherapy plus ipilimumab.

A few counts support this clone. The chain couples TRBV14 to TRBJ2-6; D gene unclear. The CDR3 loop spans 15 amino acids. Between the trimmed V and J ends, which lost 4 bases and 0 bases, there was a span of 7 bases. From germline, CDR1 is SGHDN and CDR2 FVKESK. The CDR3 is CASSLRPSGANVLTF. CDR3 DNA sequence: TGTGCCAGCAGCCTTAGACCCTCTGGGGCCAACGTCCTGACTTTC. Based on the CDR3 plus reference TRBV14 and TRBJ2-6, the full variable domain is EAGVTQFPSHSVIEKGQTVTLRCDPISGHDNLYWYRRVMGKEIKFLLHFVKESKQDESGMPNNRFLAERTGGTYSTLKVQPAELEDSGVYFCASSLRPSGANVLTFGAGSRLTVL.

The CDR3 DNA sequence: TGTGCCAGCAGCCCCGGATCAGCAAGTGGTGAGCAGTTCTTC. It specifies CASSPGSASGEQFF. The chain carries TRBV11-2 and TRBJ2-1; D ambiguous. CDR3 length: 14 residues. V was pared by 5 bases and J by 9 bases, with 17 bases between. CDR1 is SGHAT and CDR2 is FQNNGV in the germline V gene.

The CDR3 region is CASSVRGSTDTQYF. CDR3 sequence (DNA): TGTGCCAGCAGCGTGAGGGGTAGCACAGATACGCAGTATTTT. The chain recombines TRBV9 with TRBJ2-3; D may correspond to TRBD1 or TRBD2 (5 bases each). Trimming removed 2 bases at V and 0 bases at J, with 7 bases between. The CDR3 extends over 14 amino acids. The germline V gene has CDR1 SGDLS and CDR2 YYNGEE.

This clone has only one observation. CDR3 protein: CASSPYGGQGNQPQHF. DNA of the CDR3: TGTGCCAGCAGCCCTTACGGAGGGCAGGGCAATCAGCCCCAGCATTTT. This chain links TRBV4-2 with TRBJ1-5; D unclear. This CDR3 region has 16 residues. Germline loops: CDR1 LGHNA, CDR2 YNFKEQ. V lost 4 bases and J lost 2, with 15 bases in between.

V usage is TRBV21-1 and J usage is TRBJ2-5; TRBD2 is the table's D call, not checked against the DNA. TRBV21-1 counts as a pseudogene. The length of the CDR3 is 19 residues. CDR3 residues: CASSKTVRTSGGPWETQYF. Written as DNA, the CDR3 is TGTGCCAGCAGCAAAACGGTAAGGACTAGCGGGGGTCCTTGGGAGACCCAGTACTTC.

This sequence joins TRBV5-1 and TRBJ2-5, with D unclear. Per germline, CDR1 SGHRS and CDR2 YFSETQ. Trimming cost V 5 bases and J 3 bases, with 2 bases left between them. The length of the CDR3 is 10 residues. The CDR3: CASREETQYF. DNA for the CDR3: TGCGCCAGCAGAGAAGAGACCCAGTACTTC.

This chain joins TRBV28 and TRBJ2-5, with 8 bases that match TRBD1. The CDR3 sequence is 17 residues long. Germline V lookup: CDR1 MDHEN, CDR2 SYDVKM. J was trimmed by 4 bases and V by 6 bases; bases with no gene match: 16. CDR3 nucleotide sequence: TGTGCCAGCAGGCCAGGGGGCGCATCCCCCAAGGGAGAGACCCAGTACTTC. It translates to CASRPGGASPKGETQYF.